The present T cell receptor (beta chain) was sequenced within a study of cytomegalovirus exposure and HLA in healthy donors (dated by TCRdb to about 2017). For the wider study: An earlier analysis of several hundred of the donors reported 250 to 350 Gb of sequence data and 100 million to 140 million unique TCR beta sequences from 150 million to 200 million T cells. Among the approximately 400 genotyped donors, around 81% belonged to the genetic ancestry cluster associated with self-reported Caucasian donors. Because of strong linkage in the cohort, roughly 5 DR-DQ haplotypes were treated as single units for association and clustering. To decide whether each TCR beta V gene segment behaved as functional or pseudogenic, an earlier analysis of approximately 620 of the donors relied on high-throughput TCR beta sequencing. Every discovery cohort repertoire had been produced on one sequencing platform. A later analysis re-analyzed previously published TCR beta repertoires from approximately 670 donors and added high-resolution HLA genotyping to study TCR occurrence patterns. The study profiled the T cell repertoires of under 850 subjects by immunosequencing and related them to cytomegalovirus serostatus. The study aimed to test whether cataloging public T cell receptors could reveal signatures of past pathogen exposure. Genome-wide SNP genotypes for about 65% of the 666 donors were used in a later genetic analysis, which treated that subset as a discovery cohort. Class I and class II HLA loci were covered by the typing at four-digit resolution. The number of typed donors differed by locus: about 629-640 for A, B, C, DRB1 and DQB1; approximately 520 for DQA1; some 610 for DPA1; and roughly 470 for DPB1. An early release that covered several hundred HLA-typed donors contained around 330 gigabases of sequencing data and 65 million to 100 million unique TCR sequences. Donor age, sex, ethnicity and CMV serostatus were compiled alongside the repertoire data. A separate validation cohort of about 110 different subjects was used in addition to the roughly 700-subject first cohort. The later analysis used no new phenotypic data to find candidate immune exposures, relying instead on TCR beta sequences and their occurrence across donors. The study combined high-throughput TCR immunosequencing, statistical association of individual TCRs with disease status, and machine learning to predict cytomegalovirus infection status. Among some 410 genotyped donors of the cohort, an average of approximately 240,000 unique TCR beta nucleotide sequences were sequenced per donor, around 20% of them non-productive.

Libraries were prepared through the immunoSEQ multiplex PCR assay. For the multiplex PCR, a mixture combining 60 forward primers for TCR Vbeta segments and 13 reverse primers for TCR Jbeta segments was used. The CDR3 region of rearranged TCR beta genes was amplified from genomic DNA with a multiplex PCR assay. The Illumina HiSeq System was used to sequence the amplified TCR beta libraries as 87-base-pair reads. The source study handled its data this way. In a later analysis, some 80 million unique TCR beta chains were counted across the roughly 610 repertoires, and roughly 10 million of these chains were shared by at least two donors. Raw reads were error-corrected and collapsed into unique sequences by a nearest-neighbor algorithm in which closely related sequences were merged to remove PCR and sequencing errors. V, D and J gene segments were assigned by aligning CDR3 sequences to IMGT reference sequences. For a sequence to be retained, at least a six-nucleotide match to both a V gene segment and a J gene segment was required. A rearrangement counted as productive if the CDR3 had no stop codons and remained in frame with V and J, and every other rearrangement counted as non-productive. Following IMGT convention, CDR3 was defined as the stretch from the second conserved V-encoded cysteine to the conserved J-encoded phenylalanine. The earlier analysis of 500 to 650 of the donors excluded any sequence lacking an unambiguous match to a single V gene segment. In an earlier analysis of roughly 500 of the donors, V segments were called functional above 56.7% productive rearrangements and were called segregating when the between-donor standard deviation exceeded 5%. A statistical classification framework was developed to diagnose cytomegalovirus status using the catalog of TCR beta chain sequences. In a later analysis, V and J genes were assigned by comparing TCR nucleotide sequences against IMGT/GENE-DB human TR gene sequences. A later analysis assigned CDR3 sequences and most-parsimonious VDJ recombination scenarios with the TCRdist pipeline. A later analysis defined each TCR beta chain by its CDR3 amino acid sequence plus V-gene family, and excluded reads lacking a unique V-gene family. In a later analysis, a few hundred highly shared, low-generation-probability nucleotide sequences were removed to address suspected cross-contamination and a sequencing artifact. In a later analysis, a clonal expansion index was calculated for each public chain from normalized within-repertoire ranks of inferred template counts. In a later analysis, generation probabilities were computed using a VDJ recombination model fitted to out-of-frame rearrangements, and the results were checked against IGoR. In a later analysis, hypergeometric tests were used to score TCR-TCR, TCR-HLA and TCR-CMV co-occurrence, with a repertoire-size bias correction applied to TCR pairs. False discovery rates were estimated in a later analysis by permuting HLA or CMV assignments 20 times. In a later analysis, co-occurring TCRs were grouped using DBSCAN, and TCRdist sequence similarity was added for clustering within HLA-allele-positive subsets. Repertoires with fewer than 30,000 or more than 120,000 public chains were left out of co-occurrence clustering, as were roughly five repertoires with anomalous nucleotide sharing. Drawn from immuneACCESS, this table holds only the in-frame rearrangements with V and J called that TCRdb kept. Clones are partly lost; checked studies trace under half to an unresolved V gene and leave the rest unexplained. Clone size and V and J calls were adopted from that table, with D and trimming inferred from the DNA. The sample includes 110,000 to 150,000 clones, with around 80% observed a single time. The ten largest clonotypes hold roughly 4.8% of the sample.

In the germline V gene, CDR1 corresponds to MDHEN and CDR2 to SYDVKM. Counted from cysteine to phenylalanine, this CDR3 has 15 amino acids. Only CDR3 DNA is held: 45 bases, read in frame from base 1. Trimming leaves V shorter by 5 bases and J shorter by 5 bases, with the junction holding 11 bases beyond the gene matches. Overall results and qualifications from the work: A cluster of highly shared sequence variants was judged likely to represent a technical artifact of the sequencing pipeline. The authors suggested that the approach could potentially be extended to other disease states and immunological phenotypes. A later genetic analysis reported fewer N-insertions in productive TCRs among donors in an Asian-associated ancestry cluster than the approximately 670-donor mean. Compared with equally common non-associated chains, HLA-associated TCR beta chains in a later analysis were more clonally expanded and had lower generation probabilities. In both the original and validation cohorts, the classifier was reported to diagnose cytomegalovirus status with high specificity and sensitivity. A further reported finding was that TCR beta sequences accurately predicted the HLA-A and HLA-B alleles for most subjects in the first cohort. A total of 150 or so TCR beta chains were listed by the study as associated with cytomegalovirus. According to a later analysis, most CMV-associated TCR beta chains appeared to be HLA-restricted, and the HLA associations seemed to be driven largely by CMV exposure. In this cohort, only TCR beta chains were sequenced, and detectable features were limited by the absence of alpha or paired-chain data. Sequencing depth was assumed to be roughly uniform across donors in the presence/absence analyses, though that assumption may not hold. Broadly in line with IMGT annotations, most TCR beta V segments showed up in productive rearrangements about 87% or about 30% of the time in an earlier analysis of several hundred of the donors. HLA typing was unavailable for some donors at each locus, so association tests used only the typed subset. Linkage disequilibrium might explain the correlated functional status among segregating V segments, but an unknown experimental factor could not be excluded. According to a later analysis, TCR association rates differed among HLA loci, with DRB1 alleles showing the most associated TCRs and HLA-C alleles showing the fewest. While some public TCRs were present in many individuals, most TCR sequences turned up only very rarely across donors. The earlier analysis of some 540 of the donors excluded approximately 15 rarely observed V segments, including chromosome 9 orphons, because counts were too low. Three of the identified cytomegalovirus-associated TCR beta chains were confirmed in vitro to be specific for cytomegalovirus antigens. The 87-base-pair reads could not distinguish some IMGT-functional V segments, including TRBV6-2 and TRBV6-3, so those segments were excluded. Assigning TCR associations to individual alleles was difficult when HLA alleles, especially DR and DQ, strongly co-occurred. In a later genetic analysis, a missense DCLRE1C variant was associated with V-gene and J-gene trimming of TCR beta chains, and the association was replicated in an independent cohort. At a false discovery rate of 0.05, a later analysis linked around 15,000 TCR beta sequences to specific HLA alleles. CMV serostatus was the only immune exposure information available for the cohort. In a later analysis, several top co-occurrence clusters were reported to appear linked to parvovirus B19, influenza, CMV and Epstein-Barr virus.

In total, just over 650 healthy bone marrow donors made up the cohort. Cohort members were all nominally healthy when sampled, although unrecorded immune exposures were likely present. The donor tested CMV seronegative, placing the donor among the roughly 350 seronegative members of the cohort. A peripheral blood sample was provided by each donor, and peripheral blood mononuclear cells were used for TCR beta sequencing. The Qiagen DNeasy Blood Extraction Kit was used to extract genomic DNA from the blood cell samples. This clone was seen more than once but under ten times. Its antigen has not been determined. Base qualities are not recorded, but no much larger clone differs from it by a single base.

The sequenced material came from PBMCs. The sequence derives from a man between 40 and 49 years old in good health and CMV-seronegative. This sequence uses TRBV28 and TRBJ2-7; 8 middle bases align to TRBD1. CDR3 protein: CASSPRTGQTHEQYF. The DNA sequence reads TGTGCCAGCAGTCCCCGGACAGGGCAAACCCACGAGCAGTACTTC.